This TCR beta chain was identified during a study of T cell responses to AZD1222 COVID-19 vaccine. The data were produced by immunoSEQ multiplex PCR, yet TCRdb's version contains in-frame clones alone and is incomplete. The sample lists roughly 110,000 clones, about nine tenths occurring once. The sequences come from peripheral blood, collected 28 days after the second AZD1222 dose. This receptor was taken from an adult who received the AZD1222 COVID-19 vaccine.

CDR3 sequence (DNA): TGTGCCAGCAGCTACGGCGGGGGGGGAGGTGAGCAGTTCTTC. Residues: CASSYGGGGGEQFF. This chain uses TRBV7-2 with TRBJ2-1; 9 nucleotides line up with TRBD2. Losses at the gene ends were 4 bases for V and 9 bases for J; bases not matched to a gene: 7. Germline V gene sequence: CDR1 SGHTA, CDR2 FQGNSA. This CDR3 contains 14 residues.